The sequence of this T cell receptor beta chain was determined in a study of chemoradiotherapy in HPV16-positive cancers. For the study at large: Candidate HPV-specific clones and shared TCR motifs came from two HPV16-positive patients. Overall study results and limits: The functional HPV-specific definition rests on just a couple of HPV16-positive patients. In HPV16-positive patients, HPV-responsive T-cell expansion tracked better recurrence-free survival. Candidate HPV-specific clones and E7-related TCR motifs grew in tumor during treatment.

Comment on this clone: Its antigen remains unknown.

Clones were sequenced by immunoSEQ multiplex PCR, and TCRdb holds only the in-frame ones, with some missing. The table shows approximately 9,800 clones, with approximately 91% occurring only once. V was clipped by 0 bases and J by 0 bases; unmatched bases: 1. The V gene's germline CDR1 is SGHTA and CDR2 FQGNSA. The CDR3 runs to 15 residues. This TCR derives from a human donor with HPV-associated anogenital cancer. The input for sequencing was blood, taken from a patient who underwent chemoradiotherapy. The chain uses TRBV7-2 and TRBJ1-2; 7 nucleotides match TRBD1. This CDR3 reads CASSLAGGSNYGYTF. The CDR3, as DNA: TGTGCCAGCAGCTTAGCAGGGGGCTCTAACTATGGCTACACCTTC.